Each of the 18 T cell receptor beta chains below was sequenced from the same sample in a study of blood T cell repertoires in COVID-19. This table comes from immunoSEQ multiplex PCR, and its TCRdb copy is limited to in-frame clones, with some not included. The table shows 60,000 to 85,000 clones, with under 80% occurring only once. The sample consisted of peripheral blood. The receptors were sampled from a human donor with acute or convalescent COVID-19. The donor label of this sample is uncertain.

This rearrangement joins TRBV2 to TRBJ1-1, with TRBD1 matching over 7 bases. V was clipped by 7 bases and J by 1 base; unmatched bases: 9. Per the germline V gene, CDR1 is SNHLY and CDR2 is FYNNEI. This CDR3 is built from 15 residues. The CDR3 loop is CASTITGTANTEAFF. In DNA, the CDR3 is TGTGCCAGCACTATAACCGGGACAGCGAACACTGAAGCTTTCTTT. The whole variable domain, remainder taken from reference TRBV2 and TRBJ1-1, is EPEVTQTPSHQVTQMGQEVILRCVPISNHLYFYWYRQILGQKVEFLVSFYNNEISEKSEIFDDQFSVERPDGSNFTLKIRSTKLEDSAMYFCASTITGTANTEAFFGQGTRLTVV.

This clone occurred a few times. The genes are TRBV3-1 (or the pseudogene TRBV3-2) and TRBJ2-2; no firm D call. Trimming pared 4 bases from V and 4 bases from J, leaving 10 bases between. This CDR3 comprises 14 residues. The germline V gene has CDR1 LGHDT and CDR2 YNNKEL (reference sequence). CDR3 sequence: CASSLKMFTGELFF. Here the CDR3 DNA reads TGTGCCAGCAGCCTAAAAATGTTCACCGGGGAGCTGTTTTTT.

This chain joins TRBV18 and TRBJ1-5; TRBD1 is a possible D gene (6 bases). Deletions cut 3 bases from V and 1 base from J, with 16 bases between. The CDR3 length is 17 residues. Germline V gives CDR1 KGHSH, CDR2 LQKENI. The CDR3 loop is CASSPPRTVTSNQPQHF. CDR3 DNA sequence: TGTGCCAGCTCACCTCCACGGACAGTCACGAGCAATCAGCCCCAGCATTTT.

The chain is built from TRBV19 and TRBJ1-5, with no clear D. This CDR3 comprises 12 residues. Germline lookup yields CDR1 LNHDA and CDR2 SQIVND (reference sequence). Trimming took 4 bases from V and 8 from J, leaving 9 bases between them. The CDR3 here is CASSNPGEPQHF. The CDR3 coding sequence is TGTGCCAGTAGTAATCCAGGTGAGCCCCAGCATTTT.

The rearrangement uses TRBV6-6 and TRBJ2-1, with 8 bases fitting TRBD2. The CDR3 extends over 14 amino acids. Per germline, CDR1 MNHNY and CDR2 SVGAGI (reference sequence). After removal of 8 bases from V and 4 bases from J, the junction contained 7 bases not matched to a gene. CDR3 in DNA: TGTGCCAGCGGTGAGCGGGGGTCGTACAATGAGCAGTTCTTC. This gives the protein CASGERGSYNEQFF.

This clone was picked up a small number of times. The chain uses TRBV27 and TRBJ1-6; weak D call: TRBD1 (6 bases). In germline, CDR1 is MNHEY, CDR2 SMNVEV (reference sequence). Trimming removed 11 bases at V and 8 bases at J, with 19 bases between. CDR3 length: 14 amino acids. As DNA, the CDR3 is TGTGCCCGGGAGGGGGAGAGGCGGGATTCACCCCTCCACTTT. Translation: CAREGERRDSPLHF.

The chain links TRBV19 to TRBJ2-7; 8 bases map to TRBD1. Germline V gene lookup returns CDR1 LNHDA and CDR2 SQIVND (reference sequence). The CDR3 has 15 amino acids. V lost 5 bases, J lost 9 bases, and 15 bases stayed unmatched. In DNA, the CDR3 is TGTGCCAGTAGTGAACGAGGACAGGGTCCTTCTGCGCAGTACGTC. It yields the protein CASSERGQGPSAQYV.

This sequence joins TRBV18 and TRBJ2-7; 13 bases are shared with TRBD2. The CDR3 loop spans 17 amino acids. Germline V gene lookup returns CDR1 KGHSH and CDR2 LQKENI. Trimming cost V 3 bases and J 0 bases; bases outside gene matches: 5. Here the CDR3 reads CASSPTSGRVLSYEQYF. The CDR3, as DNA: TGTGCCAGCTCACCTACTAGCGGGAGGGTCCTCTCCTACGAGCAGTACTTC.

The chain has TRBV6-1 and TRBJ2-6, with D possibly matching TRBD1 (5 bases). This CDR3 spans 18 amino acids. V lost 1 base and J lost 0, with 13 bases in between. From germline, CDR1 is MNHNS and CDR2 SASEGT. The CDR3 DNA sequence: TGTGCCAGCAGTGAAGGGACACTAAGTTACTCTGGGGCCAACGTCCTGACTTTC. Its protein is CASSEGTLSYSGANVLTF.

The chain joins TRBV7-2 to TRBJ2-3; D gene unclear. The V end was cut by 1 base, the J end by 2 bases, with 7 bases between. The CDR3 length is 14 residues. The germline V gene has CDR1 SGHTA and CDR2 FQGNSA. The CDR3: CASSLDANTDTQYF. CDR3 bases: TGTGCCAGCAGCTTAGACGCGAACACAGATACGCAGTATTTT.

This clone appeared a single time. J is TRBJ1-1 and V is TRBV5-1; tentatively, D is TRBD1 (5 bases). Germline assignment: CDR1 SGHRS and CDR2 YFSETQ. This CDR3 is 13 amino acids long. Trimming stripped 7 bases from V and 4 bases from J, with 14 bases between. In DNA form, the CDR3 reads TGCGCCAGCCGGGTGGGGCAAGGCACTGAAGCTTTCTTT. It specifies CASRVGQGTEAFF.

The rearrangement links TRBV7-2 to TRBJ1-5; no firm D call. The CDR3 runs 15 residues. V lost 4 bases and J lost 2, with 12 bases in between. Germline CDR1 is SGHTA and CDR2 is FQGNSA. CDR3 coding DNA: TGTGCCAGCAGCTCCAGCGGGTGGGGCAATCAGCCCCAGCATTTT. Protein product: CASSSSGWGNQPQHF.

The V gene is TRBV2, the J gene TRBJ2-2, with 8 bases aligning to TRBD2. Germline CDR1 SNHLY, CDR2 FYNNEI. V shed 5 bases and J 5 bases; nucleotides not matched to a gene: 4. The CDR3 consists of 14 residues. DNA for the CDR3: TGTGCCAGCAGTTACGGGGGGGGTACCGGGGAGCTGTTTTTT. It is translated as CASSYGGGTGELFF.

This clone was observed a handful of times. This chain joins TRBV19 and TRBJ1-4; tentative D call: TRBD1 (5 bases). This CDR3 contains 15 residues. V gave up 6 bases and J gave up 7 bases, with 18 bases separating them. Germline CDR1 reads LNHDA; CDR2 reads SQIVND (reference sequence). The CDR3 region has the DNA TGTGCCAGTAGGGCGGGACTGCATAAGATTGAAAAACTGTTTTTT. It yields the protein CASRAGLHKIEKLFF.

This chain uses TRBV5-1 with TRBJ2-1; D unclear. Looked up from germline, CDR1 is SGHRS and CDR2 is YFSETQ. The germline V and J ends were trimmed by 0 bases and 7 bases, with 5 bases remaining between them. This CDR3 has 12 residues. CDR3: CASSLVENEQFF. The CDR3 region has the DNA TGCGCCAGCAGCTTGGTTGAGAATGAGCAGTTCTTC.

This rearrangement joins TRBV7-2 to TRBJ1-3; maybe TRBD1 (6 bases). Trimming removed 3 bases at V and 0 bases at J, with 9 bases between. CDR3 size: 15 residues. The V gene's germline CDR1 is SGHTA and CDR2 FQGNSA. DNA for the CDR3: TGTGCCAGCAGCTTTGACAGGAGCTCTGGAAACACCATATATTTT. Encoded protein: CASSFDRSSGNTIYF. The full variable domain, in which reference TRBV7-2 and TRBJ1-3 provide the parts outside the CDR3, is GAGVSQSPSNKVTEKGKDVELRCDPISGHTALYWYRQSLGQGLEFLIYFQGNSAPDKSGLPSDRFSAERTGGSVSTLTIQRTQQEDSAVYLCASSFDRSSGNTIYFGEGSWLTVV.

The chain employs TRBV19 and TRBJ2-2; possible D gene TRBD1, 5 bases. Germline assignment: CDR1 LNHDA and CDR2 SQIVND (reference sequence). The CDR3 contains 13 residues. V was trimmed by 8 bases and J by 6 bases, leaving 13 bases between them. The CDR3 loop reads CASALRVPGELFF. CDR3 bases: TGTGCCAGTGCCCTCAGGGTTCCCGGGGAGCTGTTTTTT. Filled out from reference TRBV19 and TRBJ2-2, the complete variable domain reads DGGITQSPKYLFRKEGQNVTLSCEQNLNHDAMYWYRQDPGQGLRLIYYSQIVNDFQKGDIAEGYSVSREKKESFPLTVTSAQKNPTAFYLCASALRVPGELFFGEGSRLTVL.

The chain uses TRBV24-1 and TRBJ2-7; 13 bases fit TRBD2. V trimming: 4 bases; J trimming: 3 bases; junction bases outside the gene matches: 8. There are 17 residues in the CDR3. The germline gives CDR1 KGHDR, CDR2 SFDVKD. The CDR3: CATSEPPGLAGVYEQYF. DNA of the CDR3: TGTGCCACCAGTGAACCTCCCGGACTAGCGGGAGTCTACGAGCAGTACTTC.